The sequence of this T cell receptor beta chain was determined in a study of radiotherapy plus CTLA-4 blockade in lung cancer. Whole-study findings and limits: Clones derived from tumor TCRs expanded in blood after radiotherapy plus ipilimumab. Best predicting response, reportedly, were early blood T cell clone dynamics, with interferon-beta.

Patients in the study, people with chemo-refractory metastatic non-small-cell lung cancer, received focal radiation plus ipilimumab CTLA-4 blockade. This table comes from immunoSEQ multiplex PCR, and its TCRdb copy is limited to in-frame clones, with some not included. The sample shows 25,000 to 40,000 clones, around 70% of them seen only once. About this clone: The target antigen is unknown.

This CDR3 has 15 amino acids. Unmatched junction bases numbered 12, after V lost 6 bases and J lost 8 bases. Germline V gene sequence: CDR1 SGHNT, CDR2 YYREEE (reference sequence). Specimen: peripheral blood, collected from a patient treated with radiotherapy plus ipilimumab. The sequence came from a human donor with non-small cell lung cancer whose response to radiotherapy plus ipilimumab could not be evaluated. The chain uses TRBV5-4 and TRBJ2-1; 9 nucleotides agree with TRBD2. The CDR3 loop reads CASMPSRGRVDEQFF. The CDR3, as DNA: TGTGCCAGCATGCCGTCTCGCGGGAGGGTAGATGAGCAGTTCTTC.